The 10 T cell receptor beta chains below come from one sample, sequenced in a study of cytomegalovirus exposure and HLA in healthy donors. Here immunoSEQ multiplex PCR was the method, and the copy in TCRdb shows in-frame clones only, minus some. This sample has roughly 180,000 clones, with roughly 86% found just once. The sequenced material came from PBMCs. These receptors all come from a man between 25 and 39 years old in good health and CMV-seropositive.

The chain recombines TRBV6-6 with TRBJ2-7, with D possibly being TRBD2 (6 bases). This CDR3 contains 14 residues. Germline V gene lookup returns CDR1 MNHNY and CDR2 SVGAGI (reference sequence). With 2 bases removed from V and 0 bases from J, the gap between germline ends came to 8 bases. As DNA, the CDR3 is TGTGCCAGCAGTTACGGGGGGTTCTCCTACGAGCAGTACTTC. The encoded protein is CASSYGGFSYEQYF.

This chain connects TRBV9 to TRBJ2-7; 10 bases align to TRBD2. The junction had 6 bases not matched to a gene; V was cut back by 0 bases and J by 3 bases. Per the germline V gene, CDR1 is SGDLS and CDR2 is YYNGEE. This CDR3 has 16 residues. In nucleotides, the CDR3 is TGTGCCAGCAGCGTAGAACCCCGGACTAGCGGCTACGAGCAGTACTTC. Residues: CASSVEPRTSGYEQYF.

V and J are TRBV28 and TRBJ2-7; tentatively, D is TRBD1 (6 bases). The V end was cut by 5 bases, the J end by 4 bases, with 18 bases between. CDR3 size: 15 residues. Germline V gene lookup returns CDR1 MDHEN and CDR2 SYDVKM. In DNA form, the CDR3 reads TGTGCCAGCAGTCTCCTCCGGGACACTTATTACGAGCAGTACTTC. Amino acid sequence: CASSLLRDTYYEQYF.

V usage is TRBV6-1 and J usage is TRBJ2-1, with TRBD1 identical over 10 bases. This CDR3 has 15 residues. Germline V lookup: CDR1 MNHNS, CDR2 SASEGT. V gave up 4 bases and J gave up 7 bases; unmatched junction bases: 7. This chain's CDR3 is CASSGRDRGLNEQFF. As DNA, the CDR3 is TGTGCCAGCAGTGGCCGGGACAGGGGCCTGAATGAGCAGTTCTTC.

Ten or more counts support this clone. The chain is built from TRBV5-1 and TRBJ2-3; TRBD1 agrees at 7 bases. V shed 2 bases, J shed 14 bases, and the junction held 20 bases outside the gene matches. Germline CDR1 reads SGHRS; CDR2 reads YFSETQ. The CDR3 spans 16 residues. This CDR3 reads CASSLKVWGQPFSPYF. The CDR3 DNA sequence: TGCGCCAGCAGCTTAAAGGTCTGGGGACAGCCATTTTCTCCGTATTTT.

This chain joins TRBV4-1 and TRBJ1-2; 7 nucleotides agree with TRBD1. This CDR3 has 16 amino acids. Per the germline V gene, CDR1 is MGHRA and CDR2 is YSYEKL. The ends lost 3 bases at V and 4 bases at J; junction bases unmatched: 11. CDR3 sequence: CASSHDAGGSSYGYTF. In DNA, the CDR3 is TGCGCCAGCAGCCACGACGCAGGGGGATCTAGCTATGGCTACACCTTC.

The chain uses TRBV9 and TRBJ1-2; D remains ambiguous. Trimming left V 2 bases short and J 0 bases short, with 5 bases between. CDR1 SGDLS and CDR2 YYNGEE come from the germline V gene. The CDR3 has 13 amino acids. CDR3 amino acids: CASSVQTNYGYTF. In DNA form, the CDR3 reads TGTGCCAGCAGCGTCCAGACTAACTATGGCTACACCTTC.

The rearrangement links TRBV29-1 to TRBJ1-2, with D unresolved. Germline V gene sequence: CDR1 SQVTM, CDR2 ANQGSEA. The CDR3 spans 13 residues. V lost 5 bases and J 0 bases, leaving 10 bases between the germline ends. As DNA, the CDR3 is TGCAGCGTTACAGCTTCAGCTAACTATGGCTACACCTTC. Translated, it gives CSVTASANYGYTF.

V and J are TRBV29-1 and TRBJ2-2; 7 nucleotides line up with TRBD1. The CDR3 runs to 16 residues. CDR1 and CDR2 (germline): SQVTM, ANQGSEA. With 2 bases clipped from V and 1 base from J, the junction kept 7 bases outside the gene matches. As DNA, the CDR3 is TGCAGCGTTGAAATATCCCGGACAGGGAACACCGGGGAGCTGTTTTTT. Translated: CSVEISRTGNTGELFF.

The genes are TRBV11-1 and TRBJ2-7; D perhaps matches TRBD1 (5 bases). The germline V gene has CDR1 SGHAT and CDR2 FQDESV (reference sequence). There are 12 residues in the CDR3. With 4 bases removed from V and 4 bases from J, the gap between germline ends came to 8 bases. This chain's CDR3 is CASSWGQYEQYF. CDR3 coding DNA: TGTGCCAGCAGCTGGGGCCAGTACGAGCAGTACTTC. The entire variable domain, with the rest obtained from reference TRBV11-1 and TRBJ2-7, is as follows: EAEVAQSPRYKITEKSQAVAFWCDPISGHATLYWYRQILGQGPELLVQFQDESVVDDSQLPKDRFSAERLKGVDSTLKIQPAELGDSAMYLCASSWGQYEQYFGPGTRLTVT.